This TCR beta chain was identified in a study of vaccination and CD4 T cells after COVID-19. Study overall: Post-COVID draws came a median approximately 100 days after diagnosis (range 35 to 161).

Sequenced with the Oncomine TCR Beta short-read assay was DNA taken from cultured CD4+ T cells. TCRdb recomputed calls from the PCR reads with MiXCR, one row per CDR3 protein. The sample comprises more than 3,500 distinct CDR3 sequences, about 35% of which are singletons, and about 25% rests with the top ten. A word on this clonotype: The target antigen is unknown.

Trimming shortened V by 3 bases and J by 4 bases, and 13 bases separated the two germline ends. Germline values: CDR1 SGHVS, CDR2 FQNEAQ. This CDR3 has 15 amino acids. Study observations and caveats: Looking at convalescent patients, a median roughly 83% of reactive clones were present only post-vaccination.

Noted treatment: approximately nine-day PBMC culture with coronavirus spike peptide pools or control peptides (ViraFEST assay). Those CD4+ T cells from the unexposed donor predate the COVID-19 pandemic (2011-2018). The authors cultured a few million PBMCs per well with 10 IU/ml IL-2 and roughly 9.3 ug/ml peptide pools. If enough cells were available, CD4+ T cells from unexposed donors were probed with SARS-CoV-2 S/N and four cold-coronavirus spikes. The receptor's source is a human donor in good health. This sequence joins TRBV7-8 and TRBJ2-1; maybe TRBD1 (7 bases). Sequencing was performed on CD4+ T cells from blood, cultured in vitro. The CDR3 region has the DNA TGTGCCAGCAGCTTGTCAGGGGGGTCTTACAATGAGCAGTTCTTC. Its protein product is CASSLSGGSYNEQFF.